Below, one TCR beta chain is given with its context. Its antigen is currently unknown. Before the COVID-19 pandemic, during about 2011-2019, CD4+ T cells were taken from unexposed donors. After approximately ten days of culture, CD4+ T cells were isolated. Trimming cost V 6 bases and J 5 bases, with 9 bases left between them. Germline V gene data show CDR1 as ENHRY and CDR2 as SYGVKD. The CDR3 runs 12 residues. This entry is derived from a study of CD4 T cells in relation to SARS-CoV-2 and coronaviruses. Generated by immunoSEQ multiplex PCR, the TCRdb table keeps only in-frame clones and is missing some. The sample lists tens of thousands of clones; about three quarters were seen once.

Source material: CD4+ T cells from PBMCs, cultured in vitro. This clonotype was obtained from a human donor in good health. The chain links TRBV10-3 to TRBJ2-3; D possibly corresponds to TRBD2 (6 bases). The CDR3 region is CAIRVGGDTQYF. CDR3 nucleotide sequence: TGTGCCATCAGGGTGGGGGGAGATACGCAGTATTTT.